This T cell receptor (beta chain) emerged from a study of blood T cell repertoires in COVID-19. Study-wide background: From T cells, B-cell-depleted T cells, or PBMCs came the material, which was cDNA or gDNA.

This clone has a handful of counts. CDR1 is MRHNA, CDR2 SNTAGT, per germline. V lost 6 bases, J lost 7 bases, and 10 bases lay in between. CDR3 length equals 13 residues. In the source study's methods: How many nucleated cells were present was estimated from reference gene primer amplification. Profiled with immunoSEQ multiplex PCR; TCRdb holds only in-frame clones, not every one. V and J calls and clone size are copied from that table; D and trimming were computed from the DNA. The data show around 250,000 clones, almost 90% seen once. Seattle-derived patients entered the study during active infection and were followed longitudinally.

Sequencing used peripheral blood. This TCR derives from a woman aged 60-75 years with COVID-19, enrolled during active disease. V usage is TRBV6-4 and J usage is TRBJ1-6; D is unresolved. The CDR3 DNA follows: TGTGCCAGCAGCTCAGATTGGAATTCACCCCTCCACTTT. This sequence encodes CASSSDWNSPLHF.